This T cell receptor (beta chain) was identified during a study of blood T cell repertoires in COVID-19. Assay: immunoSEQ multiplex PCR; the TCRdb copy retains only in-frame clones and omits some. In the table there are roughly 290,000 clones, 70% to 90% of which are singletons. V shed 8 bases and J 4 bases; nucleotides not matched to a gene: 8. The CDR3 consists of 14 residues. The germline gives CDR1 LNHDA, CDR2 SQIVND (reference sequence). This clone was recorded a few times. The clonotype comes from a young man who had recovered from COVID-19. This chain joins TRBV19 and TRBJ1-2, with 9 bases identical to TRBD1. Sequenced sample: PBMCs or T cells enriched from blood (not recorded which). CDR3 sequence: CASYPQGAGYGYTF. The CDR3, as DNA: TGTGCCAGTTATCCACAGGGGGCCGGCTATGGCTACACCTTC.